Below are 23 T cell receptor beta chains sequenced from a single sample in a study of cytomegalovirus exposure and HLA in healthy donors. A multiplex PCR was run with 60 Vbeta primers and 13 Jbeta primers. The protocol was immunoSEQ multiplex PCR, while the TCRdb copy is restricted to in-frame clones and leaves out a portion. The sample contains some 98,000 clones, roughly 70% of which appear only once. Sequenced sample: PBMCs. The receptors originated from a man aged 50 to 59 in good health and CMV-seronegative.

V is TRBV5-4 and J is TRBJ2-7, with D perhaps TRBD1 (5 bases). CDR1 SGHNT and CDR2 YYREEE come from the germline V gene (reference sequence). Trimming removed 0 bases at V and 3 bases at J, with 7 bases between. CDR3 size: 13 residues. Here the CDR3 reads CASSLVDSYEQYF. For the CDR3, the DNA is TGTGCCAGCAGCTTGGTTGACAGCTACGAGCAGTACTTC.

V is TRBV2 and J is TRBJ2-3, with 7 bases lining up with TRBD1. Trimming at V came to 6 bases and at J to 5 bases, leaving 14 bases not matched to a gene. Germline V gene lookup returns CDR1 SNHLY and CDR2 FYNNEI. The CDR3 sequence is 16 residues long. Here the CDR3 DNA reads TGTGCCAGCAGGGACAGGACACCGCGGGTCAGAGATACGCAGTATTTT. Translated, it gives CASRDRTPRVRDTQYF.

Only a few counts were recorded for this clone. CDR3 loop: CASSVYETSGSRDEQYF. The CDR3, as DNA: TGTGCCAGCAGCGTTTACGAAACTAGCGGGAGCAGGGACGAGCAGTACTTC. The chain uses TRBV9 and TRBJ2-7, with 11 bases fitting TRBD2. The J segment lost 5 bases and the V segment lost 2 bases, leaving 12 bases of the junction unmatched. The germline CDR1 and CDR2 sequences are SGDLS and YYNGEE. This CDR3 is 17 amino acids long.

The J gene is TRBJ1-1, the V gene TRBV7-9, with unresolved D. The CDR3 has 14 amino acids. Trimming shortened V by 5 bases and J by 0 bases, and 10 bases separated the two germline ends. From germline, CDR1 is SEHNR and CDR2 FQNEAQ (reference sequence). The CDR3 loop is CASSPRILNTEAFF. The CDR3 nucleotides are TGTGCCAGCAGCCCTAGGATCTTGAACACTGAAGCTTTCTTT.

The V and J genes are TRBV4-3 and TRBJ2-3; D is perhaps TRBD1 (5 bases). The V gene's germline CDR1 is LGHNA and CDR2 YSLEER. The CDR3 runs 16 residues. V lost 1 base, J lost 2 bases, and 13 bases lay in between. CDR3 DNA sequence: TGCGCCAGCAGCCAAGGTTCAGCAGGGCTCACAGATACGCAGTATTTT. Protein sequence: CASSQGSAGLTDTQYF.

This clone was recorded a few times. DNA of the CDR3: TGTGCCAGTAGTAGAGGTTTCCGGGGTTCGGGGATGAACACTGAAGCTTTCTTT. Its translation is CASSRGFRGSGMNTEAFF. This chain joins TRBV19 and TRBJ1-1; D unresolved. The V gene's germline CDR1 is LNHDA and CDR2 SQIVND (reference sequence). This CDR3 has 18 residues. Trimming took off 4 bases at V and 0 bases at J, with 21 bases between the two ends.

The genes are TRBV7-2 and TRBJ2-5; 8 bases line up with TRBD2. Losses at the gene ends were 5 bases for V and 2 bases for J; bases not matched to a gene: 7. Per germline, CDR1 SGHTA and CDR2 FQGNSA. This CDR3 is built from 15 residues. Here the CDR3 reads CASSARGGIQETQYF. The CDR3 DNA is TGTGCCAGCAGCGCACGGGGGGGCATACAAGAGACCCAGTACTTC.

This sequence joins TRBV27 and TRBJ1-1; 7 positions agree with TRBD1. CDR1 is MNHEY and CDR2 is SMNVEV in the germline V gene (reference sequence). Trimming cost V 3 bases and J 11 bases; bases outside gene matches: 9. CDR3 length: 13 residues. The CDR3 loop reads CASSLETGRGAFF. The CDR3 DNA reads as TGTGCCAGCAGTTTGGAGACAGGGCGCGGGGCTTTCTTT.

This rearrangement joins TRBV27 to TRBJ2-5, with TRBD1 matching over 9 bases. The J segment lost 5 bases and the V segment lost 2 bases, leaving 9 bases of the junction unmatched. The CDR3 spans 16 residues. CDR1 is MNHEY, CDR2 SMNVEV, per germline (reference sequence). In DNA form, the CDR3 reads TGTGCCAGCAGTTTACGAAAAGACAGGGGGGGGGAGACCCAGTACTTC. Translated, it gives CASSLRKDRGGETQYF.

This rearrangement joins TRBV2 to TRBJ2-5; D possibly corresponds to TRBD2 (5 bases). The germline V gene encodes CDR1 SNHLY and CDR2 FYNNEI. Trimming shortened V by 4 bases and J by 11 bases, and 11 bases separated the two germline ends. This CDR3 region has 11 residues. Here the CDR3 DNA reads TGTGCCAGCAGTGTCGTGGGAGAGCAGTACTTC. Protein product: CASSVVGEQYF.

V is TRBV29-1 and J is TRBJ2-7; 7 bases align to TRBD1. The CDR3 consists of 15 residues. The ends lost 0 bases at V and 5 bases at J; junction bases unmatched: 10. The V gene's germline CDR1 is SQVTM and CDR2 ANQGSEA. The CDR3 region is CSVEDRRGGLNEQYF. For the CDR3, the DNA is TGCAGCGTTGAAGATAGGAGAGGGGGCTTAAACGAGCAGTACTTC.

This clone has only a few counts. V and J are TRBV5-6 and TRBJ2-7, with 7 positions matching TRBD1. Trimming at V came to 6 bases and at J to 3 bases, leaving 12 bases not matched to a gene. The germline gives CDR1 SGHDT, CDR2 YYEEEE. CDR3 length equals 15 residues. The CDR3 region is CASTLWGTDLYEQYF. The DNA of the CDR3 is TGTGCCAGCACCCTTTGGGGGACAGACCTCTACGAGCAGTACTTC.

The CDR3 loop reads CASTPSGGTGGGAANEQFF. The CDR3 coding sequence is TGTGCCAGCACACCCAGTGGGGGGACTGGCGGGGGGGCTGCTAATGAGCAGTTCTTC. This chain links TRBV7-8 with TRBJ2-1; 9 bases fit TRBD2. V lost 7 bases and J lost 7; bases outside the gene matches: 23. Germline CDR1 reads SGHVS; CDR2 reads FQNEAQ. The CDR3 consists of 19 residues.

The chain has TRBV10-1 and TRBJ2-5; D is perhaps TRBD1 (5 bases). Near its end, the DNA agrees better with TRBJ2-7, so the J call may be wrong. The CDR3 sequence is 16 residues long. CDR1 WNHNN and CDR2 SYGVQD come from the germline V gene (reference sequence). DNA for the CDR3: TGCGCCAGCAGTGAATCGGTCGGGTCAGGGATCTACGAGCAGTACTTC. This gives the protein CASSESVGSGIYEQYF.

In this sample, this clone turned up a few times. The chain uses TRBV2 and TRBJ2-7; perhaps TRBD2 as D (6 bases). V was trimmed by 2 bases and J by 6 bases, leaving 20 bases between them. The germline V gene has CDR1 SNHLY and CDR2 FYNNEI. The CDR3 extends over 16 amino acids. DNA of the CDR3: TGTGCCAGCAGTGAAAGGGACTCCCTCTCCGGGGGCGAGCAGTACTTC. It codes for CASSERDSLSGGEQYF.

The V call is TRBV5-6, the J call TRBJ2-1; D may be TRBD2 (6 bases). Trimming stripped 2 bases from V and 5 bases from J, with 17 bases between. Germline-derived CDR1 and CDR2 are SGHDT and YYEEEE. The length of the CDR3 is 16 residues. CDR3 amino acids: CASSFRSGTVHNEQFF. CDR3 in DNA: TGTGCCAGCAGCTTTCGTAGCGGCACCGTCCACAATGAGCAGTTCTTC.

The rearrangement joins TRBV4-1 to TRBJ2-7; 11 bases map to TRBD2. The CDR3 extends over 16 amino acids. Germline V gene data show CDR1 as MGHRA and CDR2 as YSYEKL. The V and J ends lost 1 base and 2 bases, in that order; junction bases with no gene match: 4. The CDR3 bases are TGCGCCAGCAGCCAAGGAGGGACTAGCGGCGCCTACGAGCAGTACTTC. This gives the protein CASSQGGTSGAYEQYF.

The rearrangement joins TRBV29-1 to TRBJ2-7, with 8 bases identical to TRBD2. With 4 bases clipped from V and 5 bases from J, the junction kept 4 bases outside the gene matches. Germline V gene data show CDR1 as SQVTM and CDR2 as ANQGSEA. This CDR3 contains 12 residues. The chain's CDR3 is CSVVAGLDEQYF. The CDR3 nucleotides read TGCAGCGTTGTAGCGGGACTCGACGAGCAGTACTTC.

V is TRBV5-6 and J is TRBJ1-5; 7 bases fit TRBD1. Trimming at V came to 0 bases and at J to 6 bases, leaving 3 bases not matched to a gene. The CDR3 is 14 residues long. The germline V gene encodes CDR1 SGHDT and CDR2 YYEEEE. CDR3 region: CASSLGQGTQPQHF. DNA of the CDR3: TGTGCCAGCAGCTTGGGACAGGGTACTCAGCCCCAGCATTTT. The complete variable domain, with remaining parts taken from reference TRBV5-6 and TRBJ1-5, reads DAGVTQSPTHLIKTRGQQVTLRCSPKSGHDTVSWYQQALGQGPQFIFQYYEEEERQRGNFPDRFSGHQFPNYSSELNVNALLLGDSALYLCASSLGQGTQPQHFGDGTRLSIL.

The chain recombines TRBV9 with TRBJ1-2; tentative D call: TRBD1 (6 bases). Germline V gene data show CDR1 as SGDLS and CDR2 as YYNGEE. The CDR3 contains 12 residues. V was trimmed by 7 bases and J by 6 bases, leaving 13 bases between them. The CDR3 nucleotides are TGTGCCAGCCGCGGGGGGCGCGATGGCTACACCTTC. It yields the protein CASRGGRDGYTF.

The chain recombines TRBV9 with TRBJ2-1; 8 nucleotides align to TRBD2. This CDR3 spans 16 amino acids. With V trimmed by 1 base and J by 8 bases, 11 bases remained unmatched. From germline, CDR1 is SGDLS and CDR2 YYNGEE. The CDR3 nucleotides read TGTGCCAGCAGCGTAAGCGGGAGTTCCCGTTTGGATGAGCAGTTCTTC. It is translated as CASSVSGSSRLDEQFF.

In its sample, this clone ranks as medium-sized. This chain uses TRBV4-3 with TRBJ2-1; TRBD1 is a possible D gene (5 bases). The V gene's germline CDR1 is LGHNA and CDR2 YSLEER. CDR3 size: 15 residues. V dropped 5 bases and J dropped 5 bases, with 16 bases sitting between them. The CDR3 spells CASSSSSKGNNEQFF. Written as DNA, the CDR3 is TGCGCCAGCAGCTCCAGTTCGAAGGGGAACAATGAGCAGTTCTTC.

The chain recombines TRBV10-3 with TRBJ2-1; D unresolved. The CDR3 totals 12 residues. Trimming removed 3 bases at V and 8 bases at J, with 8 bases between. CDR1 is ENHRY and CDR2 is SYGVKD in the germline V gene. The CDR3 protein is CAISESGDEQFF. As DNA, the CDR3 is TGTGCCATCAGTGAATCAGGCGATGAGCAGTTCTTC.